This T cell receptor (beta chain) is from a study of beta chain features in type 1 diabetes. Remarks on this clone: Its target is not known.

Expressed TCRB transcripts were sequenced, since all the RNA that had been isolated was reverse transcribed. Clones were sequenced by immunoSEQ multiplex PCR, and TCRdb holds only the in-frame ones, with some missing. Of 200,000 to 250,000 clones in the sample, 9.6% were seen once. This CDR3 region has 15 residues. Germline V gene lookup returns CDR1 GTSNPN and CDR2 SVGIG (reference sequence). J was trimmed by 1 base and V by 2 bases; bases with no gene match: 2. Only one heparinised blood draw was taken per donor, and its volume averaged approximately 100 mL. Study-wide points: There was a moderate but significant shortening of TCRB CDR3s in all four CD4+ subsets of Type 1 diabetes patients. The naive, central memory and Treg TCRB repertoires showed an apparent similarity that was greater among patients than among healthy donors. Junctions at VDJ sites from type 1 diabetes patients had fewer insertions and more deletions.

The specimen sequenced was naive CD4+ T cells from blood. The chain couples TRBV30 to TRBJ1-4; 9 bases are shared with TRBD1. This TCR derives from a woman aged 18-30 years in good health. The CDR3 DNA reads as TGTGCCTGGAGTTCGGGACAGGGAACTAATGAAAAACTGTTTTTT. The encoded protein is CAWSSGQGTNEKLFF.